These T cell receptor beta chains were read from a single sample in a study of T-cell memory formation after mild COVID-19. TCRdb analysed the 5' RACE reads with MiXCR anew, one entry per CDR3 protein. The sample holds 190,000 or so distinct CDR3 sequences, around 21% seen once. Sequencing was carried out using PBMCs or a T cell subset sorted from them (not recorded which). The origin of the receptors is an adult woman who had mild COVID-19 (a few samples of this study predate the infection). Cell type and time point are not known. The CDR3 runs from the conserved cysteine through the conserved F or W. Each record gives: V gene, CDR3 protein.

V: TRBV20-1; CDR3: CSARDLTLAPNEQFF
V: TRBV18; CDR3: CASSPPWGEDTDTQYF
V: TRBV6-5; CDR3: CASSHRGLAEETQYF
V: TRBV14; CDR3: CASSQETGSPGDTQYF
V: TRBV9; CDR3: CASSEPLAGARETQYF
V: TRBV7-3; CDR3: CASSAGLAGAGEQFF
V: TRBV4-3; CDR3: CASSQASGFSGGYTF
V: TRBV7-2; CDR3: CASSSLGGYTNEKLFF
V: TRBV10-3; CDR3: CAISEIPRADTQYF
V: TRBV29-1; CDR3: CSVEGGDTEAFF
V: TRBV7-8; CDR3: CASSARGVPYNEQFF
V: TRBV3-1; CDR3: CASSQVTWTSHETQYF
V: TRBV13; CDR3: CASSYGQAVSGNTIYF
V: TRBV29-1; CDR3: CSASGTGAYEQYF
V: TRBV3-1; CDR3: CASSQEEGAQETQYF
V: TRBV6-5; CDR3: CASARGGSEQYF
V: TRBV13; CDR3: CASSPRDGMFEQYF
V: TRBV27; CDR3: CASSYETSGYNEQFF
V: TRBV25-1; CDR3: CASSEFGTVSGNTIYF
V: TRBV2; CDR3: CASSEWGPTYGYTF
V: TRBV12-5; CDR3: CASGPTGHLYGYTF
V: TRBV15; CDR3: CATSRELSGGAETQYF
V: TRBV4-1; CDR3: CASSLGQASSYNEQFF
V: TRBV2; CDR3: CASSENSAGSYNSPLHF
V: TRBV7-8; CDR3: CASSLPIYQGAYFYNEQFF
V: TRBV2; CDR3: CASRRGSNEQFF
V: TRBV20-1; CDR3: CSASLQSTNEKLFF